This T cell receptor (beta chain) was profiled in a study of blood T cell repertoires in COVID-19. Study-wide context: The United States, Italy and Spain provided the acute and convalescent COVID-19 samples. PBMCs, B-cell-depleted T cells, or T cells provided the cDNA or gDNA that made up the material.

This CDR3 has 13 residues. CDR1 is LGHNA and CDR2 is YNFKEQ in the germline V gene. V lost 4 bases to trimming and J lost 8 bases, with 11 bases between them. TCRdb keeps only in-frame clones here, not all; method: immunoSEQ multiplex PCR. The table lists about 280,000 clones, 70% to 90% of them singletons, with about 5.5% in the top ten. The source is a woman aged 40 to 50 who had recovered from COVID-19. Material: PBMCs or T cells enriched from blood (not recorded which). This chain connects TRBV4-2 to TRBJ2-2, with D possibly matching TRBD1 (5 bases). The CDR3 loop reads CASSPVGLGELFF. CDR3 DNA: TGTGCCAGCAGCCCGGTGGGGCTGGGGGAGCTGTTTTTT.